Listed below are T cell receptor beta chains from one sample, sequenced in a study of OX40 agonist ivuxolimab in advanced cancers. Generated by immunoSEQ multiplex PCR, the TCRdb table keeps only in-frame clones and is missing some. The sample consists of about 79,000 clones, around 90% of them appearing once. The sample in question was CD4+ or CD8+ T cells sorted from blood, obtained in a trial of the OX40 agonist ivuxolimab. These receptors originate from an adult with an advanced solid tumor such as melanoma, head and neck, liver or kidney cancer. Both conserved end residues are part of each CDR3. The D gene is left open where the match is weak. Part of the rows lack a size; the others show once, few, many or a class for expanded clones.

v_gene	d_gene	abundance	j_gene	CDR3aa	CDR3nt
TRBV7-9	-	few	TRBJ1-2	CASSPNEVYGYTF	TGTGCCAGCAGCCCGAATGAGGTCTATGGCTACACCTTC
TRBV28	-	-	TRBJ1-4	CASSSPGQWTNEKLFF	TGTGCCAGCAGTTCTCCTGGACAGTGGACTAATGAAAAACTGTTTTTT
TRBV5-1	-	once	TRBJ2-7	CASSLVPSYEQYF	TGCGCCAGCAGCTTGGTGCCATCCTACGAGCAGTACTTC
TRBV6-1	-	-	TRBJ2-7	CASSGGGRGGSYEQYF	TGTGCCAGCAGTGGGGGCGGTAGAGGGGGTTCCTACGAGCAGTACTTC
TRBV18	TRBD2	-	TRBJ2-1	CASSRRTSGGNNEQFF	TGTGCCAGCTCACGTCGGACTAGCGGGGGCAACAATGAGCAGTTCTTC
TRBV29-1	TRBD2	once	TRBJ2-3	CSVGGLAGDTQYF	TGCAGCGTTGGTGGGCTAGCGGGAGATACGCAGTATTTT
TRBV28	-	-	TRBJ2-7	CATRSNAVYEQYF	TGTGCCACCCGAAGTAACGCAGTCTACGAGCAGTACTTC
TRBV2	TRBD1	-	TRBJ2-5	CASSGGTGKETQYF	TGTGCCAGCAGTGGAGGGACAGGGAAGGAGACCCAGTACTTC
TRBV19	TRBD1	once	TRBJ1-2	CASTVQGNYGYTF	TGTGCCAGTACAGTACAGGGGAACTATGGCTACACCTTC
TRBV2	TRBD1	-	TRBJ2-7	CASSVRGLDEQYF	TGTGCCAGCAGTGTTAGGGGGCTGGACGAGCAGTACTTC
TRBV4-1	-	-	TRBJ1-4	CASSQDAATNEKLFF	TGCGCCAGCAGCCAAGATGCCGCAACTAATGAAAAACTGTTTTTT
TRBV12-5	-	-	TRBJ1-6	CASGVDNSPLHF	TGTGCTAGTGGTGTAGATAATTCACCCCTCCACTTT
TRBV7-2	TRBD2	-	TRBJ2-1	CASSVRTSGYNEQFF	TGTGCCAGCAGCGTAAGGACTAGCGGATACAATGAGCAGTTCTTC
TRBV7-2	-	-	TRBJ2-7	CASRRSGGPYEQYF	TGTGCCAGCAGAAGGTCCGGGGGCCCCTACGAGCAGTACTTC
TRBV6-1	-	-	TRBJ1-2	CASSEWGAGSNGYTF	TGTGCCAGCAGTGAATGGGGGGCAGGCTCTAATGGCTACACCTTC
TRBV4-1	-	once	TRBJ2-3	CASSQDGRATDTQYF	TGCGCCAGCAGCCAAGATGGACGGGCCACAGATACGCAGTATTTT
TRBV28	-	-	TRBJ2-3	CASSWTQSTDTQYF	TGTGCCAGCAGTTGGACCCAAAGCACAGATACGCAGTATTTT
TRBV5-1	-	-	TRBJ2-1	CASSLSGTPENEQFF	TGCGCCAGCAGCTTGTCTGGGACTCCGGAGAATGAGCAGTTCTTC
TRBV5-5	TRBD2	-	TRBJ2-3	CASSRLADTQYF	TGTGCCAGCAGCCGACTAGCGGATACGCAGTATTTT
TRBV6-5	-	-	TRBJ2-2	CASSYRGELFF	TGTGCCAGCAGTTATAGAGGGGAGCTGTTTTTT
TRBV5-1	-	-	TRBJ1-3	CASRLQSSGNTIYF	TGCGCCAGCAGACTACAGAGCTCTGGAAACACCATATATTTT
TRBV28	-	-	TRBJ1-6	CASSPVRQSSYNSPLHF	TGTGCCAGCAGCCCGGTCAGACAGAGCTCCTATAATTCACCCCTCCACTTT
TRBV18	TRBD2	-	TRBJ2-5	CASSLAGGRETQYF	TGTGCCAGCTCACTAGCGGGAGGACGAGAGACCCAGTACTTC
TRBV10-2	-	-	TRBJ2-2	CASSPTRNTGELFF	TGCGCCAGCAGCCCAACCCGGAACACCGGGGAGCTGTTTTTT
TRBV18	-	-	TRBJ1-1	CASSSAGANTEAFF	TGTGCCAGCTCATCGGCAGGGGCCAACACTGAAGCTTTCTTT
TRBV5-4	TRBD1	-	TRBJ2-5	CASSPDKGAPETQYF	TGTGCCAGCAGCCCGGATAAGGGGGCTCCGGAGACCCAGTACTTC
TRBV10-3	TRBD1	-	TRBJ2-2	CATGTGNTGELFF	TGTGCCACAGGGACAGGGAACACCGGGGAGCTGTTTTTT
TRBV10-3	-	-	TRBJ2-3	CAISEGLMDTQYF	TGTGCCATCAGTGAAGGTCTTATGGATACGCAGTATTTT
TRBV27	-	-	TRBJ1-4	CASSPEATNEKLFF	TGTGCCAGCAGTCCGGAAGCTACTAATGAAAAACTGTTTTTT
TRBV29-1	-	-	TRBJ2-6	CSVTGPAGANVLTF	TGCAGCGTTACTGGACCGGCCGGGGCCAACGTCCTGACTTTC
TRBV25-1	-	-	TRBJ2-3	CASSSGLSTDTQYF	TGTGCCAGCAGCTCGGGACTCAGCACAGATACGCAGTATTTT
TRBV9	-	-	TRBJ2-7	CASSAGPAAAYEQYF	TGTGCCAGCAGCGCGGGCCCTGCTGCCGCCTACGAGCAGTACTTC
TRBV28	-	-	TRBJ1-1	CASRVSGIFAEAFF	TGTGCCAGCAGAGTGTCGGGGATTTTCGCTGAAGCTTTCTTT
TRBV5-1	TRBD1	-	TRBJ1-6	CASRTGTGDSPLHF	TGCGCCAGCAGAACCGGGACAGGGGATTCACCCCTCCACTTT
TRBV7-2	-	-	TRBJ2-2	CASSSRGTGELFF	TGTGCCAGCAGTTCCAGGGGCACCGGGGAGCTGTTTTTT
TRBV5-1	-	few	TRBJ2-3	CASSLALGVDTQYF	TGCGCCAGCAGCTTGGCGCTTGGGGTCGATACGCAGTATTTT
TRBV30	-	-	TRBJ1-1	CAWSPSWSTEAFF	TGTGCCTGGAGTCCCTCGTGGTCCACTGAAGCTTTCTTT
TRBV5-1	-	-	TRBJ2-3	CASSLATGGDTQYF	TGCGCCAGCAGCTTGGCCACTGGGGGGGATACGCAGTATTTT
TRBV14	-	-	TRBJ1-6	CASSQGVRTDNNSPLHF	TGTGCCAGCAGCCAAGGGGTCCGGACGGACAATAATTCACCCCTCCACTTT
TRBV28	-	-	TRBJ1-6	CASSFSRWGFDSPLHF	TGTGCCAGCAGTTTCTCCCGGTGGGGGTTCGATTCACCCCTCCACTTT
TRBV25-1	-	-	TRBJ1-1	CASSPQSHWNTEAFF	TGTGCCAGCAGCCCCCAGTCACACTGGAACACTGAAGCTTTCTTT
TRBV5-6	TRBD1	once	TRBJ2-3	CASSPGQGWADTQYF	TGTGCCAGCAGCCCGGGACAGGGTTGGGCAGATACGCAGTATTTT
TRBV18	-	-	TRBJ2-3	CASLLGATDTQYF	TGTGCCAGCTTATTAGGAGCCACAGATACGCAGTATTTT
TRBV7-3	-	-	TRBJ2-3	CASSLRAGTDTQYF	TGTGCCAGCAGCTTAAGGGCAGGAACAGATACGCAGTATTTT
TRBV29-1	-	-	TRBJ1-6	CSVARTSSYNSPLHF	TGCAGCGTTGCGCGGACGAGCTCCTATAATTCACCCCTCCACTTT
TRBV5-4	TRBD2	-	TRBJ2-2	CARKTSGNTGELFF	TGTGCCAGAAAGACTAGCGGGAACACCGGGGAGCTGTTTTTT
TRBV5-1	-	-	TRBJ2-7	CASSLGVTGRAYEQYF	TGCGCCAGCAGCTTGGGGGTTACAGGGAGGGCCTACGAGCAGTACTTC
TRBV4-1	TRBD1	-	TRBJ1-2	CASSQNRGTDYGYTF	TGCGCCAGCAGCCAAAACAGGGGTACCGACTATGGCTACACCTTC
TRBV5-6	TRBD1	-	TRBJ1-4	CASSFRTGEDEKLFF	TGTGCCAGCAGCTTCCGGACAGGGGAGGATGAAAAACTGTTTTTT
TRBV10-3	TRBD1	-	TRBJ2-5	CAIRGTVEETQYF	TGTGCCATCAGGGGGACAGTCGAAGAGACCCAGTACTTC
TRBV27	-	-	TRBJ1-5	CASSPQPGMNQPQHF	TGTGCCAGCAGTCCTCAGCCAGGGATGAATCAGCCCCAGCATTTT
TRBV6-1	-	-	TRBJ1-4	CASSDPDGARDEKLFF	TGTGCCAGCAGTGATCCCGATGGAGCCCGTGATGAAAAACTGTTTTTT
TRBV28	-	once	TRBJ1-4	CASSRRGDEKLFF	TGTGCCAGCAGCCGGAGGGGGGATGAAAAACTGTTTTTT
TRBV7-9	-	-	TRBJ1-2	CASSVQENYGYTF	TGTGCCAGCAGCGTACAGGAAAACTATGGCTACACCTTC
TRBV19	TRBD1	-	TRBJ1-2	CASSLTQGTYGYTF	TGTGCCAGTAGTCTAACACAGGGGACCTATGGCTACACCTTC
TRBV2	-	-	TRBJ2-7	CASREGDSYEQYF	TGTGCCAGCAGGGAAGGGGACTCCTACGAGCAGTACTTC
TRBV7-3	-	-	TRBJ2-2	CASSLFQGPGPGELFF	TGTGCCAGCAGCTTATTTCAGGGGCCCGGTCCCGGGGAGCTGTTTTTT
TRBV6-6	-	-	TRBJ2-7	CASRSPGPTYEQYF	TGTGCCAGCAGAAGCCCGGGACCCACCTACGAGCAGTACTTC
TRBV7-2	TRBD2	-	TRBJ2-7	CASSLYVAGEREQYF	TGTGCCAGCAGCTTATACGTAGCGGGAGAGCGCGAGCAGTACTTC